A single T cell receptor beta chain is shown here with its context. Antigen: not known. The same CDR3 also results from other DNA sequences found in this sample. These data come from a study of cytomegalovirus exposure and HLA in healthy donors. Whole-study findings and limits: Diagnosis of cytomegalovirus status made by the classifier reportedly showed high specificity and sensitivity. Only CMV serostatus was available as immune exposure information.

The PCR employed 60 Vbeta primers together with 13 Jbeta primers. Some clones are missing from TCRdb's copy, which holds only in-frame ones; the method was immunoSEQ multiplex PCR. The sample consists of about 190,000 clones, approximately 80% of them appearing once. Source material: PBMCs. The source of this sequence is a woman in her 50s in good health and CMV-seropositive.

Written as DNA, the CDR3 is TGTGCCAGCAGCTTGGTTGGAGGGAACACTGAAGCTTTCTTT. It is translated as CASSLVGGNTEAFF. The chain recombines TRBV7-2 with TRBJ1-1; D is undetermined. This CDR3 contains 14 residues. CDR1 is SGHTA and CDR2 is FQGNSA in the germline V gene. Trimming removed 3 bases from V and 1 base from J, with 9 bases in between.